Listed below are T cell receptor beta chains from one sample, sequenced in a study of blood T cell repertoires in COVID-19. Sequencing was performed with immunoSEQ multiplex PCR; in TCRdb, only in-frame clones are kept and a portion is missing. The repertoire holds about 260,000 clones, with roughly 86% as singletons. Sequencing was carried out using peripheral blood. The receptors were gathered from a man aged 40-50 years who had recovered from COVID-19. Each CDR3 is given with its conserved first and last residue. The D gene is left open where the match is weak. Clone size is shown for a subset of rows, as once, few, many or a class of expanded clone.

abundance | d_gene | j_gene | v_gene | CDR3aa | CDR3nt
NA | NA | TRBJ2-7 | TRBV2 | CASSEQVRGYEQYF | TGTGCCAGCAGTGAGCAGGTCAGGGGCTACGAGCAGTACTTC
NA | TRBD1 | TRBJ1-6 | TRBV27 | CASSWDRGIAPLHF | TGTGCCAGCAGTTGGGACAGGGGGATAGCACCCCTCCACTTT
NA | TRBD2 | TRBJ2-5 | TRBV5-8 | CASSPGLAGGNQETQYF | TGTGCCAGCAGCCCGGGACTAGCGGGGGGGAACCAAGAGACCCAGTACTTC
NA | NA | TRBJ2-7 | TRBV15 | CATSSSRAGFYEQYF | TGTGCCACCAGCTCGTCCCGAGCGGGTTTCTACGAGCAGTACTTC
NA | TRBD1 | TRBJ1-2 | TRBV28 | CASDQYRGYGYTF | TGTGCCAGCGATCAATACAGGGGGTATGGCTACACCTTC
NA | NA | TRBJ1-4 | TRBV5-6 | CASSVSGGRATNEKLFF | TGTGCCAGCAGCGTCTCGGGAGGAAGAGCAACTAATGAAAAACTGTTTTTT
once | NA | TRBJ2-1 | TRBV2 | CASILRRQGRFGNEQFF | TGTGCCAGCATCCTCCGCCGGCAGGGAAGATTTGGAAATGAGCAGTTCTTC
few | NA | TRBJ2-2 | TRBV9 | CASSVGLAGPGELFF | TGTGCCAGCAGCGTAGGCCTAGCCGGTCCCGGGGAGCTGTTTTTT
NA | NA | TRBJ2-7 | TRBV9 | CASSVDGRSYEQYF | TGTGCCAGCAGCGTAGACGGTCGGAGTTACGAGCAGTACTTC
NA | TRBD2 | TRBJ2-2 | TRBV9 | CASSVLLGGGSGKTGELFF | TGTGCCAGCAGCGTCCTGCTGGGGGGAGGGAGTGGAAAAACCGGGGAGCTGTTTTTT
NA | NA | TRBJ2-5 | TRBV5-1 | CASSLGTWETQYF | TGCGCCAGCAGCTTGGGTACATGGGAGACCCAGTACTTC
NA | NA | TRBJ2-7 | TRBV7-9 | CASSLGAYQYEQYF | TGTGCCAGCAGCTTAGGGGCCTATCAGTACGAGCAGTACTTC
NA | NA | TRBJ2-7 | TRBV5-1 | CASSLVTDAYEQYF | TGCGCCAGCAGCTTGGTGACAGATGCCTACGAGCAGTACTTC
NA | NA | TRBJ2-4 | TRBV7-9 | CASSLGGLGFGNIQYF | TGTGCCAGCAGCTTAGGGGGCCTAGGGTTCGGAAACATTCAGTACTTC
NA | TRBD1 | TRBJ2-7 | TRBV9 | CASSPQAGRGLYEQYF | TGTGCCAGCAGCCCCCAAGCGGGCAGGGGGCTCTACGAGCAGTACTTC
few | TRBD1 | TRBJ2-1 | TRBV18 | CASSTQGQQINEQFF | TGTGCCAGCTCCACACAGGGACAGCAGATCAATGAGCAGTTCTTC
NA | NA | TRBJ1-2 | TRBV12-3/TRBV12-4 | CASTPGLKVGYTF | TGTGCCAGCACCCCAGGGTTGAAGGTGGGCTACACCTTC
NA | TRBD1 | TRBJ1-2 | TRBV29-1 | CSAGGQGAGGYTF | TGCAGCGCCGGGGGACAGGGGGCTGGTGGCTACACCTTC
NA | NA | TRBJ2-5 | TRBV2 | CASSEGGVQETQYF | TGTGCCAGCAGTGAAGGGGGGGTCCAAGAGACCCAGTACTTC
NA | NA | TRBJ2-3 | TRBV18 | CASSPWAVFSDTQYF | TGTGCCAGCTCACCATGGGCAGTCTTTTCAGATACGCAGTATTTT
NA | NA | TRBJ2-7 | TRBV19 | CASSMLSGRSYEQYF | TGTGCCAGTAGTATGCTTTCCGGCAGGTCCTACGAGCAGTACTTC
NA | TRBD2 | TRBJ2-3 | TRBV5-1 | CASSRRPLGTSGSDGTDTQYF | TGCGCCAGCAGCCGACGGCCCCTGGGGACTAGCGGGAGCGACGGCACAGATACGCAGTATTTT
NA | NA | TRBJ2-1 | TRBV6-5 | CASRLAISYNEQFF | TGTGCCAGCAGACTAGCCATTTCCTACAATGAGCAGTTCTTC
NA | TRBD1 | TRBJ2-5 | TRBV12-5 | CASGLGTGRETQYF | TGTGCTAGTGGTTTAGGGACAGGGCGTGAGACCCAGTACTTC
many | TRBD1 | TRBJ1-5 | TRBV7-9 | CASSSDRGLYSNQPQHF | TGTGCCAGCAGCTCCGACAGGGGACTGTATAGCAATCAGCCCCAGCATTTT
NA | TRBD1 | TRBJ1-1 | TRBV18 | CASSQGAYTEAFF | TGTGCCAGCTCACAGGGGGCATACACTGAAGCTTTCTTT
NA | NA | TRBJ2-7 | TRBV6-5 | CASSYSNRGATYEQYF | TGTGCCAGCAGTTACTCGAATCGCGGTGCCACCTACGAGCAGTACTTC
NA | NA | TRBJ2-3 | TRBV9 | CASSVDRARSDTQYF | TGTGCCAGCAGCGTAGATCGTGCGAGGTCAGATACGCAGTATTTT
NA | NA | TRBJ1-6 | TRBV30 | CAWSLLQGSPLHF | TGTGCCTGGAGTCTCTTGCAGGGTTCACCCCTCCACTTT
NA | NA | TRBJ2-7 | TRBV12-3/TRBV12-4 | CASSFWGLEQYF | TGTGCCAGCAGTTTTTGGGGGCTCGAGCAGTACTTC
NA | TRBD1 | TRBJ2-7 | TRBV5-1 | CASSRPDRAPDEQYF | TGCGCCAGCAGCAGGCCCGACAGGGCCCCGGACGAGCAGTACTTC